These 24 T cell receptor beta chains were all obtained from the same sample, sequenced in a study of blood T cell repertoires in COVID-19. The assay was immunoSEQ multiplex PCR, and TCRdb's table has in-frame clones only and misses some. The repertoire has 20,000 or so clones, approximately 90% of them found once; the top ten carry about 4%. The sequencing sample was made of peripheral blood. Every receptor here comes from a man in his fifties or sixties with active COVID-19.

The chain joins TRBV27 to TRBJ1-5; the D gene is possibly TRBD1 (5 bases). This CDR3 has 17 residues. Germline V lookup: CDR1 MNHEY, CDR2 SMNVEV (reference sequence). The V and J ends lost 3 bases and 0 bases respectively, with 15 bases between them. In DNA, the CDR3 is TGTGCCAGCAGTTTTAGGGGCAGAACGAATAGCAATCAGCCCCAGCATTTT. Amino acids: CASSFRGRTNSNQPQHF.

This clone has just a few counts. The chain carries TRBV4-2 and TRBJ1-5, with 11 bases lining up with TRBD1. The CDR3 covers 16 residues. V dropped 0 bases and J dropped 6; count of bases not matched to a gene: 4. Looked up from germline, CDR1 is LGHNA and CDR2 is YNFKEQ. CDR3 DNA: TGTGCCAGCAGCCAAGAATGGACAGGGGGCGTTCAGCCCCAGCATTTT. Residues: CASSQEWTGGVQPQHF.

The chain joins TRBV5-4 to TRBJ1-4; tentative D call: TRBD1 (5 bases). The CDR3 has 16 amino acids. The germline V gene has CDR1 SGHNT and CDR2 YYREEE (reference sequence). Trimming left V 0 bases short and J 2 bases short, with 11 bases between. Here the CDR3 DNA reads TGTGCCAGCAGCTTGGTAGGGGAAAGCACTAATGAAAAACTGTTTTTT. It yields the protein CASSLVGESTNEKLFF.

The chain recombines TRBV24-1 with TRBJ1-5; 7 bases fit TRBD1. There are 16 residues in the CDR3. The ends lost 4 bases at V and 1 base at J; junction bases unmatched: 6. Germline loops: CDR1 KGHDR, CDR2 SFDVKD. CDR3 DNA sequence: TGTGCCACCAGTGACCTACAGGGGAAGAGCAATCAGCCCCAGCATTTT. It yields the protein CATSDLQGKSNQPQHF.

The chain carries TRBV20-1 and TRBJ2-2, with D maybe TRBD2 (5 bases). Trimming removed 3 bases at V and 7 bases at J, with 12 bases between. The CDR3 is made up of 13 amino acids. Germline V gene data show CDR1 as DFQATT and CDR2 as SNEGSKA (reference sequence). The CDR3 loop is CSASQSGVGELFF. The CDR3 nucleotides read TGCAGTGCTAGTCAGTCCGGGGTCGGGGAGCTGTTTTTT.

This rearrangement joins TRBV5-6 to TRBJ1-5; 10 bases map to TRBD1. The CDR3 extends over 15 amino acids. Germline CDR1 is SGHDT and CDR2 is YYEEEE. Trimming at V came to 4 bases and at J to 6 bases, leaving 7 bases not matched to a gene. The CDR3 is CASSTGQGYAQPQHF. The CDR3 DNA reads TGTGCCAGCAGCACGGGACAGGGGTATGCTCAGCCCCAGCATTTT. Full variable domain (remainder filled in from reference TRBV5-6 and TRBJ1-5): DAGVTQSPTHLIKTRGQQVTLRCSPKSGHDTVSWYQQALGQGPQFIFQYYEEEERQRGNFPDRFSGHQFPNYSSELNVNALLLGDSALYLCASSTGQGYAQPQHFGDGTRLSIL.

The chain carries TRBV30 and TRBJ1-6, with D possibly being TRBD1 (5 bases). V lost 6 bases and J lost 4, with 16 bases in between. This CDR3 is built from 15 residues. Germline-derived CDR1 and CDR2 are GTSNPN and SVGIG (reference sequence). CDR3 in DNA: TGTGCCTGTCAGCCGGGGGAATTTTATAATTCACCCCTCCACTTT. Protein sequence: CACQPGEFYNSPLHF.

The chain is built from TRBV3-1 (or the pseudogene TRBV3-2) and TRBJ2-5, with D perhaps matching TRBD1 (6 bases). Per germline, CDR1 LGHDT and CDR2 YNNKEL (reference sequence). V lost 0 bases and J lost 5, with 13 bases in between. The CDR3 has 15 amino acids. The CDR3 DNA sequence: TGTGCCAGCAGCCAAGATCAGGAGAGGGGGGAGACCCAGTACTTC. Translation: CASSQDQERGETQYF.

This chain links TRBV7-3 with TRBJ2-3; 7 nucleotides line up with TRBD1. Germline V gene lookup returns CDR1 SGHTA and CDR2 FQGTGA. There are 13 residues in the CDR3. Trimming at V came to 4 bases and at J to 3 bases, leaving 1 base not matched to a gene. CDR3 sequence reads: CASSSGQTDTQYF. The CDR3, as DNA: TGTGCCAGCAGCTCGGGACAGACAGATACGCAGTATTTT.

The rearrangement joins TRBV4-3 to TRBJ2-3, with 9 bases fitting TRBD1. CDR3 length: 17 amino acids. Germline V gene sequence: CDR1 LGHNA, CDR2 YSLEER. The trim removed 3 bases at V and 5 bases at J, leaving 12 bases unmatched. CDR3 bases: TGCGCCAGCAGCCACACGACAGGGGGAGGTGGGGGAGATACGCAGTATTTT. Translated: CASSHTTGGGGGDTQYF.

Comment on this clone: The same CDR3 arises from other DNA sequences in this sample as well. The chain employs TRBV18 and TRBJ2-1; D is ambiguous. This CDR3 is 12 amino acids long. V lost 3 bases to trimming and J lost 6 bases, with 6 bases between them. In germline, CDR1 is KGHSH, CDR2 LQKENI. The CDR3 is CASSPPLNEQFF. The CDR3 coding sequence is TGTGCCAGCTCACCGCCACTCAATGAGCAGTTCTTC. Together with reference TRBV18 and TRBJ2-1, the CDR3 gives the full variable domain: NAGVMQNPRHLVRRRGQEARLRCSPMKGHSHVYWYRQLPEEGLKFMVYLQKENIIDESGMPKERFSAEFPKEGPSILRIQQVVRGDSAAYFCASSPPLNEQFFGPGTRLTVL.

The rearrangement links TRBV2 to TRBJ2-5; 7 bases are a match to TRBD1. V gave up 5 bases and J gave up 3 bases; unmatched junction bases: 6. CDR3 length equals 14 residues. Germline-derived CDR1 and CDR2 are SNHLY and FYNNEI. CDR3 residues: CASSRQGQEETQYF. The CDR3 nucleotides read TGTGCCAGCAGTAGACAGGGCCAGGAAGAGACCCAGTACTTC.

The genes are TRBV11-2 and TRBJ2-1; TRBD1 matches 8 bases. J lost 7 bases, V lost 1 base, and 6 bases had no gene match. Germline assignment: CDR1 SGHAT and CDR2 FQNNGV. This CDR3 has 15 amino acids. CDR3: CASSLGQGAGNEQFF. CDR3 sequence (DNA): TGTGCCAGCAGCTTAGGCCAGGGGGCAGGTAATGAGCAGTTCTTC.

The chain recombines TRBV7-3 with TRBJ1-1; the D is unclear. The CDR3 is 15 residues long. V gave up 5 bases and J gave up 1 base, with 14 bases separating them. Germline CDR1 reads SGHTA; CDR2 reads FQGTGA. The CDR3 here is CASSLNRAGNTEAFF. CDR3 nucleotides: TGTGCCAGCAGCCTTAATCGGGCGGGGAACACTGAAGCTTTCTTT.

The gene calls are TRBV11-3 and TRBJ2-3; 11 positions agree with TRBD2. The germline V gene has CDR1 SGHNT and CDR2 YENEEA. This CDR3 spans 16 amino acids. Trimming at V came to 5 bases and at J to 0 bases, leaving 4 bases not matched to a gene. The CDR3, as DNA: TGTGCCAGCAGCCAGGGACTAGCGGCCAGCACAGATACGCAGTATTTT. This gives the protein CASSQGLAASTDTQYF.

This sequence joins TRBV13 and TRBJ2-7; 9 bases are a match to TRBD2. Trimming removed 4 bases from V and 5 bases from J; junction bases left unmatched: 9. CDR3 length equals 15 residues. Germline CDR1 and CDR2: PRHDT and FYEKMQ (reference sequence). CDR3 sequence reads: CASSSPGLAPDEQYF. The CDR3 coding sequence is TGTGCCAGCAGCTCTCCGGGACTAGCCCCGGACGAGCAGTACTTC. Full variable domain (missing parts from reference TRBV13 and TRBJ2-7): AAGVIQSPRHLIKEKRETATLKCYPIPRHDTVYWYQQGPGQDPQFLISFYEKMQSDKGSIPDRFSAQQFSDYHSELNMSSLELGDSALYFCASSSPGLAPDEQYFGPGTRLTVT.

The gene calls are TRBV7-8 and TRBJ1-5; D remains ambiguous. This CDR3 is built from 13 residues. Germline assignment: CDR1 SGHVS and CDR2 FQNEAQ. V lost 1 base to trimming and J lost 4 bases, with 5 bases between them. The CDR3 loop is CASSLGHNQPQHF. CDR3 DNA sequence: TGTGCCAGCAGCTTAGGGCATAATCAGCCCCAGCATTTT.

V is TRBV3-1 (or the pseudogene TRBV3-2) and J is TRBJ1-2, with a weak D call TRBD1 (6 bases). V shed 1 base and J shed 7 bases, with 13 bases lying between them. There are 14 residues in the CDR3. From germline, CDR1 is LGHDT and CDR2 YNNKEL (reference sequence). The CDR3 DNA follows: TGTGCCAGCAGCCAAGTCCCAGGGGTGATTGGCTACACCTTC. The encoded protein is CASSQVPGVIGYTF.

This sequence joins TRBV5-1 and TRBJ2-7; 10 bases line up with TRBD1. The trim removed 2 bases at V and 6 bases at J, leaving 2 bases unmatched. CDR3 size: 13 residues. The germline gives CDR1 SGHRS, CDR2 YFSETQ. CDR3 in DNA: TGCGCCAGCAGCTTCGACAGGGGGCGCGAGCAGTACTTC. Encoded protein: CASSFDRGREQYF.

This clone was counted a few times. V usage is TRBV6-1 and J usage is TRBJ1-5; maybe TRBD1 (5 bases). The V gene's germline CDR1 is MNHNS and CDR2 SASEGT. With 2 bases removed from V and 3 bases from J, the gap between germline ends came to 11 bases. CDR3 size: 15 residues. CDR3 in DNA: TGTGCCAGCAGTGAAAGGGGAAATGACAATCAGCCCCAGCATTTT. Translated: CASSERGNDNQPQHF.

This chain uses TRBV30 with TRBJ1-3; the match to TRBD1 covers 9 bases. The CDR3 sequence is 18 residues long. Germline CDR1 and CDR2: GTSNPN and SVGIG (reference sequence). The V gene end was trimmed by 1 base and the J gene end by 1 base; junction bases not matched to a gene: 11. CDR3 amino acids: CAWSDRQGVRLSGNTIYF. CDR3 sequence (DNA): TGTGCCTGGAGTGATAGACAGGGGGTTCGATTATCTGGAAACACCATATATTTT.

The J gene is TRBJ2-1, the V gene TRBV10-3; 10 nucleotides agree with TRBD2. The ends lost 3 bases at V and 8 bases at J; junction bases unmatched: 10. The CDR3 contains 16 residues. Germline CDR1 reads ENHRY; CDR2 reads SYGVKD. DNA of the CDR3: TGTGCCATCAGTGACCCGGCGGTAGCGGGGGGTTATGAGCAGTTCTTC. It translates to CAISDPAVAGGYEQFF.

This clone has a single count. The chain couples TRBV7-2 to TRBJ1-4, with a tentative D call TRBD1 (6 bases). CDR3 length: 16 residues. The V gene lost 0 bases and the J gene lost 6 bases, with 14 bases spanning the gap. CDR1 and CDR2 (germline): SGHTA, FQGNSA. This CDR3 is CASSLAWGLPDEKLFF. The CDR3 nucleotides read TGTGCCAGCAGCTTAGCGTGGGGGCTCCCCGATGAAAAACTGTTTTTT.

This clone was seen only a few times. CDR3: CASSSSGGFYNEQFF. In DNA form, the CDR3 reads TGTGCCAGCTCGTCTAGCGGGGGATTTTACAATGAGCAGTTCTTC. The chain is built from TRBV7-2 and TRBJ2-1; 10 bases align to TRBD2. CDR3 length: 15 amino acids. Germline V gives CDR1 SGHTA, CDR2 FQGNSA. J was trimmed by 4 bases and V by 8 bases; bases with no gene match: 8.